Detailed here is one T cell receptor beta chain. What antigen it recognizes has not been identified. No qualities accompany the bases; no much larger clone lies one base away. The donors were roughly 39 Caucasian individuals from Russia, aged 6 to 90 years, who were systemically healthy. Each donor gave around 9.8 milliliters of peripheral blood, collected into EDTA-treated Vacutainer tubes. PBMCs were isolated by Ficoll-Paque density-gradient centrifugation, with at least 7 million obtained per sample. Total RNA, at least 6 micrograms per sample, was extracted from PBMCs with Trizol reagent. Naive CD45RAhigh/CD27high T cell percentages were measured by flow cytometry on a PBMC aliquot from every donor. This sample was taken from a study of blood T cells in healthy people across ages (dated by TCRdb to 2013 to 2016). Turning to the overall study: In model experiments, template switching captured about one uniquely barcoded TCR beta cDNA molecule for every two T cells. Using deep sequencing normalized with unique cDNA molecular identifiers, the study measured how TCR beta repertoire diversity changes with age. The donors were split into four age groups: young (average 16 years), middle-aged (roughly 39), aged (roughly 68) and long-lived (82). Two additional independent replicas of 1 million unique cDNA reads from the same blood draw were analyzed for two donors (one aged 18 to 30 and one aged 80 or older). The study at large found these results: A strong correlation was found between observed TCR beta diversity and the percentage of naive T cells measured by flow cytometry. Estimates of total diversity based on one million sequenced T cells were regarded as lower bounds and as underestimates. Conclusive comparison of naive and antigen-experienced compartments was prevented by the profiling of bulk unsorted PBMCs. Compared with the aged group, more naive CD4+ T cells, fewer expanded clones and increased TCR diversity were shown by the long-lived group, suggesting age selection. The CMV infection status of donors was not known, potentially confounding age-related changes in expanded clonotypes. Observed TCR beta diversity per million T cells fell roughly linearly with age, and a significant reduction was already apparent by age roughly 41.

The CDR3, from cysteine to phenylalanine, totals 15 residues. Just CDR3 DNA is preserved here, 45 bases in frame from base 1. Cut back by 7 bases and 2 bases, the V and J ends lie 15 bases apart. From a lookup of the germline V gene, CDR1 and CDR2 are MNHEY and SVGAGI. Libraries were made using 5' RACE. Sequenced using an Illumina HiSeq 2500. The second PCR ran for about 6 to 12 cycles and used a J-beta primer mix along with a sample-barcoded 5' primer. Each TCR beta cDNA molecule received a unique molecular identifier from a template-switch 5' adaptor carrying 12 random nucleotides. Each sample yielded at least 2.5 million CDR3-containing paired-end reads. First-strand cDNA was synthesized from all RNA with the Mint cDNA synthesis kit, primed by a TRBC-specific oligonucleotide. Following uracil-DNA glycosylase treatment, a first 18-cycle PCR with universal primers M1SS and BC2_uni_R was performed on all cDNA. Per the authors' processing: Normalization of each sample was performed by random selection of 1 million high-quality reads, each carrying a distinct molecular identifier. Instead of being binned into consensus sequences, reads that shared molecular identifiers were thrown out. MiTCR, with a Q25 quality threshold and the strictest error-elimination algorithm, was used for CDR3 identification, clonotype clustering and error correction. A nonparametric unseen species model using Euler transformation provided a lower-bound estimate of total TCR beta diversity. TCRdb cleaned the public reads at Q25 with fastp, built clones with MiXCR and kept in-frame beta chains. Each record represents a unique CDR3 protein, reported with the most common genes and DNA among its rows. The V and J calls here are based on TCRdb, not the publication. The sample data list 750,000 to 1,000,000 distinct CDR3 sequences, and under 35% of these were observed just once. Of the sample, 9.5% to 13% is held by the ten largest clones.

These data also featured in a second study, about T cells of mothers and their children. The second study, in turn, reports: Donors were nine systemically healthy Caucasian individuals: three mothers and their six children. cDNA synthesis consumed the entire amount of extracted RNA, loaded at about 1.5 ug RNA in each 15 ul reaction. In the second PCR, sample barcodes and 2-4 random nucleotides were introduced via the M1S primer. More than 8 million TCR beta CDR3 reads were obtained from each mother, and about 3 million reads were obtained from each child. TCR recombination output is similarly shaped by thymic selection in related and unrelated pairs, with a minor effect exerted by inherited differences. Normalized repertoire overlap was always found to be slightly, but never significantly, higher in related mother-child pairs than in unrelated mother-child pairs. With a sensitivity of approximately 100 clones per million clonotypes, no persistent microchimeric T cell clones were detected. In the study, deep NGS was used to compare the TCR beta repertoires of mothers and children, and features distinguishing related mother-child pairs from unrelated individuals were sought. On average, the children were about 10 +/- 4 years old, while the mothers were about 38 +/- 4 years old. Libraries were sequenced on Illumina HiSeq 2000 with 100+100 nt paired-end reads after adapter ligation with NEBNext reagents. To prevent cross-contamination, the mother and child libraries were prepared one month apart and sequenced in separate runs. For each donor, somewhere between roughly 500,000 and 2,100,000 distinct TCR beta clonotypes were identified. Naive TCR beta clonotypes were estimated from low-frequency clonotypes matched to each donor's FACS-determined naive share, without sorting.

The V gene is TRBV6-5 and the J gene is TRBJ1-5; TRBD1 is possibly the D segment (5 matching bases). This clonotype originated in a woman between 40 and 55 years old in good health. Input material: blood. The DNA sequence is given as TGTGCCAGCACCTGGGGGGGTAGGGGCAATCAGCCCCAGCATTTT. Its protein product is CASTWGGRGNQPQHF.